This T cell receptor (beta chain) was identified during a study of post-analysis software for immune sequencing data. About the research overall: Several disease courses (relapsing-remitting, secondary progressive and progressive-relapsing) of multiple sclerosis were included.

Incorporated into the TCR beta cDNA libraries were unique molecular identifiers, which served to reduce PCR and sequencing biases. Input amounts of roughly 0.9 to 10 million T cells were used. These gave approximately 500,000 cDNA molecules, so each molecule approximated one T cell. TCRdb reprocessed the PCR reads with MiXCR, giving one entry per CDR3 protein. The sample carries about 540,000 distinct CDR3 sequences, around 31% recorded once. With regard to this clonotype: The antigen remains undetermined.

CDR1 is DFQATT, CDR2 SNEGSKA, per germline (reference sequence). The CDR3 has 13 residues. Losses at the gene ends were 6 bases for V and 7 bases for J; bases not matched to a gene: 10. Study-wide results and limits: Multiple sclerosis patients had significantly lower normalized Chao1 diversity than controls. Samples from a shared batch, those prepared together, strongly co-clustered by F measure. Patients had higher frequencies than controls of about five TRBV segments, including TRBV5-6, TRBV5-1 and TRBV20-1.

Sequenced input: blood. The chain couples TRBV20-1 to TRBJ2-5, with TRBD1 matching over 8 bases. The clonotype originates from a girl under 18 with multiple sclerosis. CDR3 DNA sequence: TGCAGTGCCCCACAGGGGGTGAAAAGGACCCAGTACTTC. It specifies CSAPQGVKRTQYF.